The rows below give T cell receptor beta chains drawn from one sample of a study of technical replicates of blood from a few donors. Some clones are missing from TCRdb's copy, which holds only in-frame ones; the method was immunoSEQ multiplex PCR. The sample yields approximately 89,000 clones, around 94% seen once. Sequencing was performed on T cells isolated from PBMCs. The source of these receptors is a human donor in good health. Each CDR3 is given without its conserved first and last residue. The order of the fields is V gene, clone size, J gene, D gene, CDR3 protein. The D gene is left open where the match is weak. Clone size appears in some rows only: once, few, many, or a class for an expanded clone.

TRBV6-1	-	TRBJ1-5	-	ASSEIQSQPQH
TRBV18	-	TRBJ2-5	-	ASSPVRRGETQY
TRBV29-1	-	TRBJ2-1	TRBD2	SVEPSGTYNEQF
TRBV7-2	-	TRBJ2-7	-	ASSPQYRLNEQY
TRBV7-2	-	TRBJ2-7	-	ASSAPQGGEQY
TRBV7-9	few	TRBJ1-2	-	ASSLDQGMYGYT
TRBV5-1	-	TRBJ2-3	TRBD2	ASSDPLAGEVTQY
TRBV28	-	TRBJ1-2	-	ASSATGLNYGYT
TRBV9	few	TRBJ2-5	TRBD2	ASSVGIAGEWETQY
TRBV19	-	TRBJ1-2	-	ASTRGGAMDGYT